These 27 T cell receptor beta chains came from one sample sequenced in a study of T cell responses to AZD1222 COVID-19 vaccine. The method was immunoSEQ multiplex PCR; TCRdb's version includes in-frame clones alone and lacks a portion of them. This table holds 130,000 to 150,000 clones, about 93% found once. Sequences were derived from peripheral blood, sampled on day 0 of AZD1222 vaccination. The receptors here all came from an adult in good health.

The rearrangement joins TRBV27 to TRBJ1-2; D gene unclear. CDR1 MNHEY and CDR2 SMNVEV come from the germline V gene (reference sequence). The V end was cut by 4 bases, the J end by 8 bases, with 20 bases between. The CDR3 runs 15 residues. CDR3 nucleotides: TGTGCCAGCAGTTCGGTAAATGATCTCGGGCAAGGCTACACCTTC. This gives the protein CASSSVNDLGQGYTF.

The V and J genes are TRBV7-3 and TRBJ2-1; TRBD2 aligns across 13 bases. The CDR3 loop spans 17 amino acids. V trimming: 5 bases; J trimming: 10 bases; junction bases outside the gene matches: 14. Germline CDR1 and CDR2: SGHTA and FQGTGA. The chain's CDR3 is CASSPVAGTSGVREQFF. In DNA, the CDR3 is TGTGCCAGCAGCCCCGTCGCAGGGACTAGCGGGGTCCGGGAGCAGTTCTTC.

J is TRBJ2-7 and V is TRBV5-5; D uncertain. The CDR3 has 14 residues. Trimming took 1 base from V and 3 from J, leaving 11 bases between them. Germline CDR1 is SGHKS and CDR2 is YYEKEE (reference sequence). As DNA, the CDR3 is TGTGCCAGCAGCTTGTATACGGACGACTACGAGCAGTACTTC. It encodes CASSLYTDDYEQYF.

Notes on this clone: An end of the junction differs from the germline gene, which may be a read error. The chain carries TRBV4-3 and TRBJ2-1; tentatively, D is TRBD2 (6 bases). Germline V lookup: CDR1 LGHNA, CDR2 YSLEER. The CDR3 totals 15 residues. CDR3 DNA: TGCGCCAGCAGCCAAGGTTGGGACTCCTACAATGAGCAGCTCTTC. This encodes CASSQGWDSYNEQLF.

V gene TRBV12-3 or TRBV12-4 combines with J gene TRBJ1-5; possibly TRBD1 for D (5 bases). The CDR3 length is 13 residues. Trimming took off 1 base at V and 5 bases at J, with 6 bases between the two ends. CDR3 sequence: CASSLEGDQPQHF. DNA of the CDR3: TGTGCCAGCAGTTTAGAAGGGGATCAGCCCCAGCATTTT.

The chain combines TRBV14 with TRBJ2-3, with 7 positions matching TRBD2. This CDR3 spans 15 amino acids. CDR1 and CDR2 from the germline V gene are SGHDN and FVKESK. The V and J ends lost 3 bases and 2 bases, in that order; junction bases with no gene match: 5. The CDR3 region has the DNA TGTGCCAGCAGCCACTGGGGGGGGGTCACAGATACGCAGTATTTT. Protein product: CASSHWGGVTDTQYF.

The chain links TRBV21-1 to TRBJ1-2. TRBV21-1 is flagged as a pseudogene. The CDR3 runs to 14 residues. The CDR3 sequence is CASSRGTAINGYTF. The CDR3 coding sequence is TGTGCCAGCAGCCGAGGCACAGCGATAAATGGCTACACCTTC.

This rearrangement joins TRBV9 to TRBJ2-2; 8 bases align to TRBD1. The trim removed 4 bases at V and 4 bases at J, leaving 6 bases unmatched. The CDR3 covers 15 residues. Germline lookup yields CDR1 SGDLS and CDR2 YYNGEE. The CDR3 sequence is CASSLRTGLTGELFF. Here the CDR3 DNA reads TGTGCCAGCAGCCTACGGACAGGGCTCACCGGGGAGCTGTTTTTT.

The chain recombines TRBV6-2 or TRBV6-3 with TRBJ2-4, with D hard to call. Germline loops: CDR1 MNHEY, CDR2 SVGEGT. CDR3 length: 18 residues. V was cut by 0 bases and J by 0 bases, with 15 bases left in between. The CDR3 loop reads CASSYSTEPEIAKNIQYF. For the CDR3, the DNA is TGTGCCAGCAGTTACTCCACCGAACCCGAAATAGCCAAAAACATTCAGTACTTC.

The rearrangement uses TRBV29-1 and TRBJ2-7; D may correspond to TRBD1 or TRBD2 (6 bases each). The germline gives CDR1 SQVTM, CDR2 ANQGSEA. This CDR3 region has 14 residues. The ends were cut back, 2 bases at V and 2 bases at J, with 13 bases in the middle. The CDR3 sequence: CSVETGALTYEQYF. In DNA form, the CDR3 reads TGCAGCGTTGAAACGGGGGCCCTCACCTACGAGCAGTACTTC.

The gene calls are TRBV3-1 (or the pseudogene TRBV3-2) and TRBJ2-1; TRBD2 agrees at 11 bases. V was clipped by 8 bases and J by 3 bases; unmatched bases: 15. The germline V gene has CDR1 LGHDT and CDR2 YNNKEL (reference sequence). This CDR3 has 18 amino acids. The CDR3 coding sequence is TGTGCCAGCCGTATCAGGGGGCTAGCGGGAGGACTCTACAATGAGCAGTTCTTC. Its protein is CASRIRGLAGGLYNEQFF.

The chain combines TRBV11-3 with TRBJ2-3; D is tentatively TRBD1 or TRBD2 (5 bases each). V lost 0 bases to trimming and J lost 1 base, with 17 bases between them. This CDR3 is 18 amino acids long. CDR1 and CDR2 (germline): SGHNT, YENEEA. In nucleotides, the CDR3 is TGTGCCAGCAGCTTAGACCCGGGGACGGGGCTTCGCACAGATACGCAGTATTTT. Protein sequence: CASSLDPGTGLRTDTQYF.

V is TRBV5-4 and J is TRBJ1-2; 9 nucleotides align to TRBD1. With 0 bases clipped from V and 2 bases from J, the junction kept 8 bases outside the gene matches. The CDR3 sequence is 17 residues long. In germline, CDR1 is SGHNT, CDR2 YYREEE (reference sequence). CDR3 region: CASSLGQGGWKNYGYTF. The DNA for the CDR3 is TGTGCCAGCAGCTTGGGACAGGGGGGATGGAAGAACTATGGCTACACCTTC.

This clone came up many times. The V and J genes are TRBV20-1 and TRBJ2-7; D may be TRBD2 (5 bases). Germline values: CDR1 DFQATT, CDR2 SNEGSKA (reference sequence). Between the trimmed V and J ends, which lost 6 bases and 5 bases, there was a span of 11 bases. This CDR3 spans 11 amino acids. CDR3 loop: CSASKRDEQYF. CDR3 nucleotide sequence: TGCAGTGCCAGCAAGAGGGACGAGCAGTACTTC.

Only a few counts were recorded for this clone. The chain carries TRBV5-4 and TRBJ1-1; D unresolved. The CDR3 extends over 14 amino acids. The germline V and J ends were trimmed by 0 bases and 1 base, with 7 bases remaining between them. In germline, CDR1 is SGHNT, CDR2 YYREEE (reference sequence). The CDR3 nucleotides read TGTGCCAGCAGCTTGGAACGGCAGAACACTGAAGCTTTCTTT. Its protein product is CASSLERQNTEAFF.

The chain carries TRBV6-2 or TRBV6-3 and TRBJ1-1, with D tentatively TRBD1 (5 bases). The CDR3 consists of 12 residues. V was clipped by 2 bases and J by 11 bases, with 12 bases between them. Germline V CDR1 and CDR2: MNHEY, SVGEGT. The CDR3 region has the DNA TGTGCCAGCAGTTACAGCGGCCGGGGGGCTTTCTTT. Translation: CASSYSGRGAFF.

The genes are TRBV6-6 and TRBJ2-1; 12 nucleotides line up with TRBD2. Germline lookup yields CDR1 MNHNY and CDR2 SVGAGI (reference sequence). The V gene end was trimmed by 5 bases and the J gene end by 6 bases; junction bases not matched to a gene: 11. The CDR3 has 17 residues. As DNA, the CDR3 is TGTGCCAGCAGTCAATCTAGCGGGGGGGCCATCGTCAATGAGCAGTTCTTC. It specifies CASSQSSGGAIVNEQFF.

The chain links TRBV7-6 to TRBJ2-1; D uncertain. CDR3 size: 13 residues. Germline CDR1 reads SGHVS; CDR2 reads FNYEAQ. V lost 2 bases to trimming and J lost 8 bases, with 10 bases between them. This CDR3 is CASSLYGKDEQFF. CDR3 DNA: TGTGCCAGCAGCTTATATGGGAAAGATGAGCAGTTCTTC.

The chain's CDR3 is CASSLAGGEYYEQYF. The CDR3 coding sequence is TGTGCCAGCAGCTTAGCTGGAGGGGAGTATTACGAGCAGTACTTC. The gene calls are TRBV7-2 and TRBJ2-7; a weak D match, TRBD2 (6 bases). CDR3 length equals 15 residues. The V gene lost 0 bases and the J gene lost 4 bases, with 13 bases spanning the gap. CDR1 is SGHTA and CDR2 is FQGNSA in the germline V gene.

V gene TRBV2 combines with J gene TRBJ1-1; D not resolved. V was trimmed by 7 bases and J by 6 bases, leaving 12 bases between them. The V gene's germline CDR1 is SNHLY and CDR2 FYNNEI. CDR3 length equals 12 residues. The CDR3 loop reads CASIGFRAEAFF. In nucleotides, the CDR3 is TGTGCCAGCATAGGTTTCCGGGCTGAAGCTTTCTTT.

The V call is TRBV7-6, the J call TRBJ1-6; D might be TRBD1 (6 bases). The CDR3 extends over 18 amino acids. Germline assignment: CDR1 SGHVS and CDR2 FNYEAQ. V lost 6 bases and J 3 bases, leaving 21 bases between the germline ends. The chain's CDR3 is CASRQPPQDRHYNSPLHF. For the CDR3, the DNA is TGTGCCAGCAGACAACCCCCCCAAGACAGGCACTATAATTCACCCCTCCACTTT. Together with reference TRBV7-6 and TRBJ1-6, the CDR3 gives the full variable domain: GAGVSQSPRYKVTKRGQDVALRCDPISGHVSLYWYRQALGQGPEFLTYFNYEAQQDKSGLPNDRFSAERPEGSISTLTIQRTEQRDSAMYRCASRQPPQDRHYNSPLHFGNGTRLTVT.

The V and J genes are TRBV6-4 and TRBJ1-1; no definite D call. The V gene lost 5 bases and the J gene lost 2 bases, with 12 bases spanning the gap. Germline V gene sequence: CDR1 MRHNA, CDR2 SNTAGT. The CDR3 loop spans 14 amino acids. The CDR3 is CASSPAPGNTEAFF. For the CDR3, the DNA is TGTGCCAGCAGTCCCGCCCCCGGTAACACTGAAGCTTTCTTT.

This chain connects TRBV4-2 to TRBJ2-1, with D perhaps assigned TRBD1 or TRBD2 (5 bases each). The CDR3 runs to 15 residues. V dropped 6 bases and J dropped 6 bases, with 18 bases sitting between them. Germline CDR1 is LGHNA and CDR2 is YNFKEQ. The DNA of the CDR3 is TGTGCCAGCAGGGCTTGGGGCGGGCGCTTCAATGAGCAGTTCTTC. Translating it yields CASRAWGGRFNEQFF.

V usage is TRBV19 and J usage is TRBJ1-2; 9 bases line up with TRBD1. Germline V CDR1 and CDR2: LNHDA, SQIVND (reference sequence). Germline trimming cut 7 bases from V and 1 base from J; bases unmatched to any gene: 7. The CDR3 is made up of 15 amino acids. The CDR3 DNA is TGTGCCAGTAATCCGGACAGGGGTTATAACTATGGCTACACCTTC. Encoded protein: CASNPDRGYNYGYTF.

The CDR3 DNA is TGCAGCGCCAAAGGGTGGGAGGGCCCTACACGAGAGACCCAGTACTTC. This translates into CSAKGWEGPTRETQYF. This chain uses TRBV29-1 with TRBJ2-5; 7 nucleotides line up with TRBD2. Germline V gives CDR1 SQVTM, CDR2 ANQGSEA. V shed 7 bases and J 4 bases; nucleotides not matched to a gene: 18. The CDR3 is made up of 16 amino acids.

The V gene is TRBV5-1, the J gene TRBJ2-3; D gene ambiguous. V was clipped by 1 base and J by 5 bases, with 11 bases between them. The CDR3 loop spans 14 amino acids. Germline assignment: CDR1 SGHRS and CDR2 YFSETQ. The CDR3 DNA reads TGCGCCAGCAGCTTGTTAGGATCCCAAGATACGCAGTATTTT. Encoded protein: CASSLLGSQDTQYF.

This chain joins TRBV7-3 and TRBJ2-1; TRBD1 is a possible D gene (6 bases). Trimming shortened V by 5 bases and J by 8 bases, and 19 bases separated the two germline ends. Germline V gives CDR1 SGHTA, CDR2 FQGTGA. The CDR3 contains 15 residues. Written as DNA, the CDR3 is TGTGCCAGCAGCCCCATTGGGGGCGCCTGGGATGAGCAGTTCTTC. Protein sequence: CASSPIGGAWDEQFF.